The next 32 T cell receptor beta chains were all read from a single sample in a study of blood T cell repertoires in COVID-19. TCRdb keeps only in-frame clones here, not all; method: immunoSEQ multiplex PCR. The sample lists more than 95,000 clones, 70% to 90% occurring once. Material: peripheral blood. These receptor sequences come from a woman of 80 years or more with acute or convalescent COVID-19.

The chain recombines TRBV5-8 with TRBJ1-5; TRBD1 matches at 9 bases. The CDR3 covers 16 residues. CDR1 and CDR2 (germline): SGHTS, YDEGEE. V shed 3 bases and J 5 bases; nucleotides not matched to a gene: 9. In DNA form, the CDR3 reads TGTGCCAGCAGCTATATTACAGGGGGCGTCGATCAGCCCCAGCATTTT. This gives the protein CASSYITGGVDQPQHF.

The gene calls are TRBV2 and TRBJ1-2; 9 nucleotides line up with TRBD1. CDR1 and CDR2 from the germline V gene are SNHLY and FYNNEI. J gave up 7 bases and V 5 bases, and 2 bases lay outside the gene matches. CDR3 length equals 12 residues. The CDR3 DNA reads TGTGCCAGCAGTTCGGACAGGGGTGGCTACACCTTC. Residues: CASSSDRGGYTF.

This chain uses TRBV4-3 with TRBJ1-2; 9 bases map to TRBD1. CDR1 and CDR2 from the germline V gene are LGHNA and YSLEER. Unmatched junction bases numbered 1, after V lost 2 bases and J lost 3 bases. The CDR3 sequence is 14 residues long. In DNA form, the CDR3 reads TGCGCCAGCAGCCAACGGACAGGGGACTATGGCTACACCTTC. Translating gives CASSQRTGDYGYTF.

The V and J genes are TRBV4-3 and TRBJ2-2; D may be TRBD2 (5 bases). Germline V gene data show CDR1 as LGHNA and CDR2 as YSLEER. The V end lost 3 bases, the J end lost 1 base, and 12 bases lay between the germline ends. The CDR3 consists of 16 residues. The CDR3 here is CASSQEASVNTGELFF. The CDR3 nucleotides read TGCGCCAGCAGCCAGGAGGCGTCCGTGAACACCGGGGAGCTGTTTTTT.

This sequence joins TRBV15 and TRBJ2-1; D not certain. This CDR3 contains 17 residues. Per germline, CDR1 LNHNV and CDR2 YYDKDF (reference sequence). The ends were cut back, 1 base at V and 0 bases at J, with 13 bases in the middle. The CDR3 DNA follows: TGTGCCACCAGCAGAGCCGGGTCAACGAGCTCCTACAATGAGCAGTTCTTC. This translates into CATSRAGSTSSYNEQFF.

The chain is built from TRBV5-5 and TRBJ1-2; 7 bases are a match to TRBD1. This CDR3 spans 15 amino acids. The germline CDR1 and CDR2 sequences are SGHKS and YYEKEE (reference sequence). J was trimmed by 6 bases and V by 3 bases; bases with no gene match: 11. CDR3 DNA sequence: TGTGCCAGCAGCTCCAGCGACAGGGCCTATGATGGCTACACCTTC. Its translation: CASSSSDRAYDGYTF.

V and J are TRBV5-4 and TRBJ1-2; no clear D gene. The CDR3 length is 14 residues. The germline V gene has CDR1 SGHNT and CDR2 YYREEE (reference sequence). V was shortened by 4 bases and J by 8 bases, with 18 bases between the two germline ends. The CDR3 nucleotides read TGTGCCAGCAGCCTGGCGGTGGAGGTTGGCGGCTACACCTTC. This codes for CASSLAVEVGGYTF.

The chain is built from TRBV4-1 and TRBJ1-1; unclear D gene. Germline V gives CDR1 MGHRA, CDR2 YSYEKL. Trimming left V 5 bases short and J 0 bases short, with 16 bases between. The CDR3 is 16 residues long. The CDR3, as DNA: TGCGCCAGCAGCTACCGGAGGGAGGCCATGAACACTGAAGCTTTCTTT. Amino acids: CASSYRREAMNTEAFF.

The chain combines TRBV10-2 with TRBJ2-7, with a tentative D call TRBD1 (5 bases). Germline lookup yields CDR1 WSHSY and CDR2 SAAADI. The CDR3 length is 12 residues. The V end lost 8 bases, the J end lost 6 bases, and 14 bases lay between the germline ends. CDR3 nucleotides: TGCGCCAGCTCCTTCCAGGGTAGCGAGCAGTACTTC. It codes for CASSFQGSEQYF.

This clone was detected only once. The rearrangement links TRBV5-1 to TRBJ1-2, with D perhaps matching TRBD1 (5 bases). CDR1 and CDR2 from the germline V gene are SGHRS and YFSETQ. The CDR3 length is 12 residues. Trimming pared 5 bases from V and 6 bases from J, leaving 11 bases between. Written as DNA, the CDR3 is TGCGCCAGCAGGGGGGAGGCGGATGGCTACACCTTC. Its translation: CASRGEADGYTF.

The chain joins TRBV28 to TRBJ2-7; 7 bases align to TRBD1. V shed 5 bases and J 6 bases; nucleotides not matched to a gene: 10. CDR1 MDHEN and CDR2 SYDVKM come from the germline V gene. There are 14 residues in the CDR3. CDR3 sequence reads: CASSRQDRVAEQYF. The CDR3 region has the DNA TGTGCCAGCAGTCGCCAAGACAGGGTTGCCGAGCAGTACTTC.

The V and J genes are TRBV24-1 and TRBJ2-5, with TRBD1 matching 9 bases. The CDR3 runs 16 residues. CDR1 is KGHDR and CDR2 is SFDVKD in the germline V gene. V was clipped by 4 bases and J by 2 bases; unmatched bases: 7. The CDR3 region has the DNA TGTGCCACCAGTGACCTTCCGACAGGGGGTCAAGAGACCCAGTACTTC. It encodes CATSDLPTGGQETQYF.

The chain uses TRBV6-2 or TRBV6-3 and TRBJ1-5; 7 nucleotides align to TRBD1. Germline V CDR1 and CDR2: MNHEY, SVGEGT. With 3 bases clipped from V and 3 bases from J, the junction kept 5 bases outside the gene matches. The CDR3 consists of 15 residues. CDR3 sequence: CASSYRQGVNQPQHF. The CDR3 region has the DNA TGTGCCAGCAGTTATCGACAGGGTGTCAATCAGCCCCAGCATTTT.

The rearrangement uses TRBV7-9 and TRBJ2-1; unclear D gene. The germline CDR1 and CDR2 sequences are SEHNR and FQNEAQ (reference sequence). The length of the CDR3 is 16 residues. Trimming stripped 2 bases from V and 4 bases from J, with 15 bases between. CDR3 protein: CASSLMRPGDYNEQFF. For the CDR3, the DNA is TGTGCCAGCAGCTTAATGCGCCCTGGTGATTACAATGAGCAGTTCTTC. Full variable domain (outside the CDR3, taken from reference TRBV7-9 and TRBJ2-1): DTGVSQNPRHKITKRGQNVTFRCDPISEHNRLYWYRQTLGQGPEFLTYFQNEAQLEKSRLLSDRFSAERPKGSFSTLEIQRTEQGDSAMYLCASSLMRPGDYNEQFFGPGTRLTVL.

The CDR3 reads CASTPWGSTDTQYF. The CDR3 coding sequence is TGTGCCAGCACTCCCTGGGGCAGCACAGATACGCAGTATTTT. The chain couples TRBV27 to TRBJ2-3, with D perhaps matching TRBD1 (5 bases). The CDR3 length is 14 residues. V was clipped by 7 bases and J by 0 bases, with 11 bases between them. CDR1 MNHEY and CDR2 SMNVEV come from the germline V gene (reference sequence).

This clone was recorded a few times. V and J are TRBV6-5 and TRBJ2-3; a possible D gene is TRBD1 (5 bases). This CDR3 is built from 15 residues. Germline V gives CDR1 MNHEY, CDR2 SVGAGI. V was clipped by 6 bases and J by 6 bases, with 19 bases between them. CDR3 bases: TGTGCCAGCAGGTCCGGACAACAGAAAGGGGATACGCAGTATTTT. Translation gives CASRSGQQKGDTQYF.

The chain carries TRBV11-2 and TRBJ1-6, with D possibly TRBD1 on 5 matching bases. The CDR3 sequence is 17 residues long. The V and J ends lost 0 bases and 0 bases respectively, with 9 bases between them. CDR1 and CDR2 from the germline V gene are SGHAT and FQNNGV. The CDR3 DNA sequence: TGTGCCAGCAGCTTAGACAGGGCCAGCTCCTATAATTCACCCCTCCACTTT. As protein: CASSLDRASSYNSPLHF.

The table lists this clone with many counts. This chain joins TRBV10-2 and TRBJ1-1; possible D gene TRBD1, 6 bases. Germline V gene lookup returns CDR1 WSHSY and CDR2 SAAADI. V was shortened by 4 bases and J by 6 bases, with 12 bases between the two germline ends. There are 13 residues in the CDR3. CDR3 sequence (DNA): TGCGCCAGCAGTGGTACAGGGTTGGCTGAAGCTTTCTTT. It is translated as CASSGTGLAEAFF.

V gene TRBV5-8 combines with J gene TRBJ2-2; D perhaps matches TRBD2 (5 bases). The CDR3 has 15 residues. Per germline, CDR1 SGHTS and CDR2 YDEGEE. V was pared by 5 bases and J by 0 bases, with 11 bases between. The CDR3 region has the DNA TGTGCCAGCAGACCTCAGCGGACGAACACCGGGGAGCTGTTTTTT. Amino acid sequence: CASRPQRTNTGELFF.

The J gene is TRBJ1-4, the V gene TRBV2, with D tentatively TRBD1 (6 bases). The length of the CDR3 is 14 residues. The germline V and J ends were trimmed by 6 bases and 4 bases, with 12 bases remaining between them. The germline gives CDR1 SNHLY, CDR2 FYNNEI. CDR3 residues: CASRTRTDNEKLFF. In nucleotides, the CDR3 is TGTGCCAGCAGAACTCGGACAGATAATGAAAAACTGTTTTTT.

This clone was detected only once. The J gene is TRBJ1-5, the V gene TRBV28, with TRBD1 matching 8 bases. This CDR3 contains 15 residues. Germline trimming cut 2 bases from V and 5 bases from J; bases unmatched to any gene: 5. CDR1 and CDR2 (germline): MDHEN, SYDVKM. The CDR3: CASSLGTGPYQPQHF. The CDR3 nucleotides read TGTGCCAGCAGTTTAGGGACAGGACCCTATCAGCCCCAGCATTTT.

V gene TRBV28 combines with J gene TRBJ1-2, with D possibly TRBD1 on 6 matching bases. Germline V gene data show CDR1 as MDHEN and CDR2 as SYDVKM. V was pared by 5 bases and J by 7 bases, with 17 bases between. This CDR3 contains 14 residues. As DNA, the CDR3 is TGTGCCAGCAGTCTTGACAGGCCTAGGGGTGGCTACACCTTC. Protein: CASSLDRPRGGYTF.

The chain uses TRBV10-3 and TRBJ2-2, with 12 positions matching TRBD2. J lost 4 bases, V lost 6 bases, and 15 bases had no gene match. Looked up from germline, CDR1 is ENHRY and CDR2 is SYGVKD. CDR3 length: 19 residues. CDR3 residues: CAIRLGLAGSQVGTGELFF. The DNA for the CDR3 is TGTGCCATCAGACTCGGACTAGCGGGGTCCCAGGTGGGCACCGGGGAGCTGTTTTTT.

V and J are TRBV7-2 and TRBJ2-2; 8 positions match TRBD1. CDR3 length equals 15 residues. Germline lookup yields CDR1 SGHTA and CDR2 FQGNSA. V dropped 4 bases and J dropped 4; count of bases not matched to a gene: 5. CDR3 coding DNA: TGTGCCAGCAGCTCGGACAGGGTGGGCACCGGGGAGCTGTTTTTT. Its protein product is CASSSDRVGTGELFF.

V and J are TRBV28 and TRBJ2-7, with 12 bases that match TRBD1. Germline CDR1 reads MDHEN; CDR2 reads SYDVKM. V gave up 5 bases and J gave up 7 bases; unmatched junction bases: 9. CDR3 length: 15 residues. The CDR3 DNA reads TGTGCCAGCAGTGGACCGGGACAGGGGGCTCGGGAGCAGTACTTC. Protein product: CASSGPGQGAREQYF.

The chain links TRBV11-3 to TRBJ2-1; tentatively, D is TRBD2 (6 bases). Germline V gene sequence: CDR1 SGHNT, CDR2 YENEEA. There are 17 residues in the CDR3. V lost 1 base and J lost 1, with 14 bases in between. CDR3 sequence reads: CASSLGLGGGSYNEQFF. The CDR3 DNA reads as TGTGCCAGCAGCTTAGGGCTCGGGGGAGGATCCTACAATGAGCAGTTCTTC.

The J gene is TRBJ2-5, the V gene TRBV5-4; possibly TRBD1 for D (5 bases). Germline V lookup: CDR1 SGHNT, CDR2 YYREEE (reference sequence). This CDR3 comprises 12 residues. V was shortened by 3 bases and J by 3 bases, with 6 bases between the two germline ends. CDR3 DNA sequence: TGTGCCAGCAGCTCAGGGAAAGAGACCCAGTACTTC. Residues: CASSSGKETQYF.

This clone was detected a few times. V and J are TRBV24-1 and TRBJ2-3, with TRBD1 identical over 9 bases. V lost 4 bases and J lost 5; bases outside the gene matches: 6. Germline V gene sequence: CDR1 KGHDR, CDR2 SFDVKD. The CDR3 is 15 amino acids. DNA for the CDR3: TGTGCCACCAGTGAAACGGACAGGGGAGGAGATACGCAGTATTTT. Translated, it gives CATSETDRGGDTQYF.

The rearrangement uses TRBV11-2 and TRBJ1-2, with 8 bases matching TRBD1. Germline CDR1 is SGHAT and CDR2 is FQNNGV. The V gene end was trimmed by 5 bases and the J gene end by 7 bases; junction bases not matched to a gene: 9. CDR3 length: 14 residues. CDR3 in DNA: TGTGCCAGCAGCACTTGGACAGGGCAGTCTGGCTACACCTTC. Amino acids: CASSTWTGQSGYTF.

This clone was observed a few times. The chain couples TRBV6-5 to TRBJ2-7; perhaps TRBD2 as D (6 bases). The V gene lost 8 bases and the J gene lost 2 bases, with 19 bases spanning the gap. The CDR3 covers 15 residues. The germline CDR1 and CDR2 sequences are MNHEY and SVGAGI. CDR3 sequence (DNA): TGTGCCAGCTCCAACGGGGGTAAGGGAGCCTACGAGCAGTACTTC. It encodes CASSNGGKGAYEQYF.

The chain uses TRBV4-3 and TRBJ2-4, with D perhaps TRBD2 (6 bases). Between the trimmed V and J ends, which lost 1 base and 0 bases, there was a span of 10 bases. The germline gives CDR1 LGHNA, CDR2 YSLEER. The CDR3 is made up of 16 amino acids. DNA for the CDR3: TGCGCCAGCAGCCAAGTGGGGGGACTAGCCAAAAACATTCAGTACTTC. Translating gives CASSQVGGLAKNIQYF.

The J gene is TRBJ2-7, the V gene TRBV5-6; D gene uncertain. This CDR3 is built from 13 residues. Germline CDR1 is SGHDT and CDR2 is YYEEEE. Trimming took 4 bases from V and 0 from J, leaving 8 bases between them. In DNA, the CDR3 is TGTGCCAGCAGCCGGCGCGGCTCCTACGAGCAGTACTTC. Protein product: CASSRRGSYEQYF. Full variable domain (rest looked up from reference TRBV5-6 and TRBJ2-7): DAGVTQSPTHLIKTRGQQVTLRCSPKSGHDTVSWYQQALGQGPQFIFQYYEEEERQRGNFPDRFSGHQFPNYSSELNVNALLLGDSALYLCASSRRGSYEQYFGPGTRLTVT.